This T cell receptor beta chain is from a study of blood T cell repertoires in COVID-19. The data were produced by immunoSEQ multiplex PCR, yet TCRdb's version contains in-frame clones alone and is incomplete. The data contain some 270,000 clones, 75% to 95% of them seen just once; the ten biggest clones take up 2.8%. V lost 3 bases and J lost 4, with 16 bases in between. The germline V gene encodes CDR1 SQVTM and CDR2 ANQGSEA. There are 14 residues in the CDR3. Input material: PBMCs or T cells enriched from blood (not recorded which). The TCR originated in a middle-aged man who had been exposed to COVID-19. The chain couples TRBV29-1 to TRBJ2-7; D may be TRBD2 (6 bases). As DNA, the CDR3 is TGCAGCGTTGATTCGGGACGGGACTCGTACGAGCAGTACTTC. This translates into CSVDSGRDSYEQYF.